A selection of T cell receptor beta chains follows, all from one sample in a study of blood T cells in healthy people across ages. TCRdb re-called the 5' RACE reads with MiXCR, one entry per CDR3 protein. The sample records about 720,000 distinct CDR3 sequences, 22% being singletons. The sample consisted of blood. Receptors were obtained from an older man in good health. The conserved cysteine and the conserved F or W are not part of the CDR3 here. A D gene is named only where the DNA matches it firmly.

cdr3_length: 13; d_call: .; v_call: TRBV20-1; j_call: TRBJ1-1; cdr3_aa: SARRSGTMNTEAF
cdr3_length: 13; d_call: TRBD1; v_call: TRBV5-1; j_call: TRBJ2-1; cdr3_aa: ASSLEGQGYNEQF
cdr3_length: 13; d_call: TRBD1; v_call: TRBV15; j_call: TRBJ1-2; cdr3_aa: ATSRGQGASYGYT
cdr3_length: 15; d_call: TRBD1; v_call: TRBV24-1; j_call: TRBJ2-2; cdr3_aa: ATSGWTGPLNTGELF
cdr3_length: 15; d_call: TRBD2; v_call: TRBV12-3/TRBV12-4; j_call: TRBJ2-1; cdr3_aa: ASSPSNLAGGLNEQF
cdr3_length: 13; d_call: .; v_call: TRBV29-1; j_call: TRBJ2-6; cdr3_aa: SVEDLRAGANVLT
cdr3_length: 13; d_call: TRBD2; v_call: TRBV2; j_call: TRBJ2-1; cdr3_aa: ASSVARPSGTEQF
cdr3_length: 12; d_call: TRBD1; v_call: TRBV12-3/TRBV12-4; j_call: TRBJ2-3; cdr3_aa: ASRRQGTADTQY
cdr3_length: 12; d_call: .; v_call: TRBV12-3/TRBV12-4; j_call: TRBJ1-2; cdr3_aa: ASSLRTVNYGYT
cdr3_length: 16; d_call: TRBD1; v_call: TRBV28; j_call: .; cdr3_aa: ASSIRTGVAQISYEQY
cdr3_length: 12; d_call: .; v_call: TRBV2; j_call: .; cdr3_aa: ASERQASSYEQY
cdr3_length: 12; d_call: .; v_call: TRBV7-9; j_call: TRBJ2-3; cdr3_aa: ASSAVLVTDTQY
cdr3_length: 11; d_call: .; v_call: TRBV12-3/TRBV12-4; j_call: TRBJ1-2; cdr3_aa: ASSFSLLYGYT